This is a list of T cell receptor beta chains from one sample in a study of blood T cell repertoires in COVID-19. Assay used: immunoSEQ multiplex PCR; TCRdb lists only in-frame clones, some missing. Of a few hundred thousand clones detected, roughly 90% appear once; the ten largest clones hold approximately 7.5%. The material sequenced was peripheral blood. Every receptor here comes from a woman in her twenties or thirties with COVID-19, enrolled during active disease. Each CDR3 is given with its conserved first and last residue. The order of the fields is J gene, D gene, V gene, clone size, CDR3 protein, CDR3 DNA. A D gene is named only where the DNA matches it firmly. Clone size is shown for a subset of rows, as once, few, many or a class of expanded clone.

TRBJ1-6 | NA | TRBV7-2 | NA | CASSFGGGSPLHF | TGTGCCAGCAGCTTCGGGGGGGGCTCACCCCTCCACTTT
TRBJ2-1 | NA | TRBV11-3 | NA | CASSLDSKPYNEQFF | TGTGCCAGCAGCTTAGATTCTAAGCCCTACAATGAGCAGTTCTTC
TRBJ2-7 | TRBD2 | TRBV28 | NA | CASSSLAGGLEQYF | TGTGCCAGCAGTTCCTTAGCGGGAGGACTCGAGCAGTACTTC
TRBJ2-5 | TRBD2 | TRBV5-1 | NA | CASTLALAGATGTQYF | TGCGCCAGCACGCTCGCACTAGCGGGAGCAACGGGGACCCAGTACTTC
TRBJ1-2 | TRBD1 | TRBV24-1 | NA | CATSEGQGADGYTF | TGTGCCACCAGTGAGGGACAGGGGGCAGATGGCTACACCTTC
TRBJ2-7 | TRBD1 | TRBV29-1 | NA | CSVVTGTYEQYF | TGCAGCGTGGTGACAGGGACCTACGAGCAGTACTTC
TRBJ2-3 | NA | TRBV4-1 | once | CASSLPQGAGSIQDTQYF | TGCGCCAGCAGCCTCCCCCAGGGTGCCGGGAGTATTCAAGATACGCAGTATTTT
TRBJ2-7 | TRBD2 | TRBV5-4 | few | CASSSMTSGTYEQYF | TGTGCCAGCAGTTCGATGACTAGCGGAACCTACGAGCAGTACTTC
TRBJ1-2 | NA | TRBV30 | few | CAWSVARLGYTF | TGTGCCTGGAGTGTAGCACGCCTTGGCTACACCTTC
TRBJ1-6 | NA | TRBV27 | once | CASSLYFEGSSYNSPLHF | TGTGCCAGCAGTTTATATTTCGAGGGCAGCTCCTATAATTCACCCCTCCACTTT
TRBJ1-6 | NA | TRBV6-5 | NA | CASTRRGGNSPLHF | TGTGCCAGCACCCGGCGGGGCGGTAATTCACCCCTCCACTTT
TRBJ1-5 | NA | TRBV20-1 | NA | CSASRTAGNQPQHF | TGCAGTGCTAGTAGGACAGCGGGCAATCAGCCCCAGCATTTT
TRBJ1-3 | NA | TRBV9 | once | CASSAIALPTSGNTIYF | TGTGCCAGCAGCGCCATCGCACTGCCTACCTCTGGAAACACCATATATTTT
TRBJ1-1 | NA | TRBV5-1 | NA | CASSLLSDYTEAFF | TGCGCCAGCAGCTTGCTAAGTGACTACACTGAAGCTTTCTTT
TRBJ2-1 | NA | TRBV30 | NA | CASNPHGSYNEQFF | TGTGCCTCAAATCCCCACGGCTCCTACAATGAGCAGTTCTTC